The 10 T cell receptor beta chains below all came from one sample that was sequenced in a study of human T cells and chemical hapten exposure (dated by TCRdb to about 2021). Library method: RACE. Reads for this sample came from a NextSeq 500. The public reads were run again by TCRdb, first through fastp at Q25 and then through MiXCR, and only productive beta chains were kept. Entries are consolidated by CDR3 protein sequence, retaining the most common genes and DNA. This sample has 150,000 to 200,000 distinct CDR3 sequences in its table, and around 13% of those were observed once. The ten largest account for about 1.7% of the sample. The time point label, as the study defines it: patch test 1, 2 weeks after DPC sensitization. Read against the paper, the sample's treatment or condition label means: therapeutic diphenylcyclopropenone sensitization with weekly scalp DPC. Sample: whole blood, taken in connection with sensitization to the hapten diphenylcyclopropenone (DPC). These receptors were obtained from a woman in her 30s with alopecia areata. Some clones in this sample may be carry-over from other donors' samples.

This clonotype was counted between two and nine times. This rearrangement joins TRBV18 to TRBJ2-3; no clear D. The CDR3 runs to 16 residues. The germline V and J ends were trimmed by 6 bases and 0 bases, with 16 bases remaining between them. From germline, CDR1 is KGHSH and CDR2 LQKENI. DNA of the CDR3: TGTGCCAGCTCCCGTGGGGTCACCGCTAGCACAGATACGCAGTATTTT. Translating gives CASSRGVTASTDTQYF.

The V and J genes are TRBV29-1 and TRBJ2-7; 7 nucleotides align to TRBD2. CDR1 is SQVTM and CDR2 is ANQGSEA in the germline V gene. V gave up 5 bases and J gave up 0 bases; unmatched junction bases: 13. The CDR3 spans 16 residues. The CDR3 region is CSVTSSRGELSYEQYF. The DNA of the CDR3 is TGCAGCGTTACCTCCTCCCGGGGGGAGCTCTCCTACGAGCAGTACTTC.

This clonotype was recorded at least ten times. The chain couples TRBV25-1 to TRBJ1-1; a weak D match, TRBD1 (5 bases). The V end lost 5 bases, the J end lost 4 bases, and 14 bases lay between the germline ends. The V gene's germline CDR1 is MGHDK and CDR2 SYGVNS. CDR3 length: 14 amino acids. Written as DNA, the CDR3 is TGTGCCAGCAGTAATACAGGATCGGGCACTGAAGCTTTCTTT. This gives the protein CASSNTGSGTEAFF.

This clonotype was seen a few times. The CDR3 sequence: CSARGRPDQPQHF. CDR3 DNA sequence: TGCAGTGCTAGGGGTCGGCCAGATCAGCCCCAGCATTTT. The V call is TRBV20-1, the J call TRBJ1-5; D not certain. This CDR3 comprises 13 residues. The V end was cut by 3 bases, the J end by 5 bases, with 11 bases between. CDR1 and CDR2 from the germline V gene are DFQATT and SNEGSKA (reference sequence).

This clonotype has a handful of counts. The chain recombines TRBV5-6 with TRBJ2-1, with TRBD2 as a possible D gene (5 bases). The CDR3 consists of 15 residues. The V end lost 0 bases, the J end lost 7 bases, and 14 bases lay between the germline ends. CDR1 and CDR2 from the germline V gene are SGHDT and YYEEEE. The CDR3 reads CASSLERGPRNEQFF. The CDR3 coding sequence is TGTGCCAGCAGCTTGGAACGGGGTCCCCGGAATGAGCAGTTCTTC.

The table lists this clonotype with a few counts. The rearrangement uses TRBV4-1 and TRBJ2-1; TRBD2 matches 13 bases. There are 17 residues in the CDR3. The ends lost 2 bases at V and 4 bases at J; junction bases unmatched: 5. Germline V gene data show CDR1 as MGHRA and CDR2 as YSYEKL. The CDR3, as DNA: TGCGCCAGCAGCCAACCTACTAGCGGGAGGGCTTACAATGAGCAGTTCTTC. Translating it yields CASSQPTSGRAYNEQFF.

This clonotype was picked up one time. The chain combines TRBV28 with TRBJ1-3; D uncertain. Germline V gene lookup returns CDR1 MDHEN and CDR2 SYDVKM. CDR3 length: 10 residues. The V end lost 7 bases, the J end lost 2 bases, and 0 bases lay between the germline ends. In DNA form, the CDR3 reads TGTGCCAGCACTGGAAACACCATATATTTT. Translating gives CASTGNTIYF.

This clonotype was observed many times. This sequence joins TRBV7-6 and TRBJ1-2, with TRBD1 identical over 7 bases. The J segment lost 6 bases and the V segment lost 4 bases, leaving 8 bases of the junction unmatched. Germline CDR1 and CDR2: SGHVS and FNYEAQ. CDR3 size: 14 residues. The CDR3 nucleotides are TGTGCCAGCAGCTCAGAGACAGGGAGTCATGGCTACACCTTC. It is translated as CASSSETGSHGYTF.

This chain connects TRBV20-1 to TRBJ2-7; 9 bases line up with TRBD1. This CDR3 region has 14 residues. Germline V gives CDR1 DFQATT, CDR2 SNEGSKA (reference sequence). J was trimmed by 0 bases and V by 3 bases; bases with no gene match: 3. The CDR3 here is CSASSGQGSYEQYF. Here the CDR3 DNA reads TGCAGTGCTAGTTCGGGACAGGGCTCCTACGAGCAGTACTTC.

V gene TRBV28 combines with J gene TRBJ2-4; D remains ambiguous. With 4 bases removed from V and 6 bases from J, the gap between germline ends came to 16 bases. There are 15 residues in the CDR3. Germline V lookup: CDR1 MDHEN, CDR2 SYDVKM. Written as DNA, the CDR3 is TGTGCCAGCAGTTCCCAGGTCGGATTAGCAAACATTCAGTACTTC. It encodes CASSSQVGLANIQYF. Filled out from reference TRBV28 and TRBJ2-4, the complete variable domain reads DVKVTQSSRYLVKRTGEKVFLECVQDMDHENMFWYRQDPGLGLRLIYFSYDVKMKEKGDIPEGYSVSREKKERFSLILESASTNQTSMYLCASSSQVGLANIQYFGAGTRLSVL.